This T cell receptor (beta chain) was found in a study of blood T cell repertoires in COVID-19. About the study: Both acute and convalescent COVID-19 samples were obtained from the United States, Italy and Spain. From T cells, B-cell-depleted T cells, or PBMCs came the material, which was cDNA or gDNA.

The authors' processing: Reference gene primer amplification yielded estimated nucleated cell counts. Sequenced by immunoSEQ multiplex PCR; TCRdb stores in-frame clones only, minus some. That table furnishes V, J and clone size, whereas the DNA furnished D and trimming. The data show 200,000 or so clones, approximately 87% seen once. The clonotype comes from a woman aged 45-65 years with acute or convalescent COVID-19. The sample taken for sequencing was peripheral blood.

The CDR3 DNA is TGTGCCTGGAGTTTAACAGGGGAGGATTCACCCCTCCACTTT. It is translated as CAWSLTGEDSPLHF. The chain carries TRBV30 and TRBJ1-6, with 7 bases identical to TRBD1. The V gene end was trimmed by 2 bases and the J gene end by 8 bases; junction bases not matched to a gene: 6. CDR1 GTSNPN and CDR2 SVGIG come from the germline V gene (reference sequence). This CDR3 is built from 14 residues.